This entry describes one T cell receptor beta chain. The antigen is not known. TCR alpha and TCR beta cDNA libraries carrying sample barcodes and UMIs were produced by 5'RACE using constant-segment primers. TCRdb ran MiXCR on the 5' RACE reads and lists one entry per CDR3 protein. Among hundreds of thousands of distinct CDR3 sequences, about a sixth were seen once, and the ten largest hold 12%. The entry originates in a study of T-cell memory formation after mild COVID-19. This CDR3 has 15 amino acids. V shed 0 bases, J shed 7 bases, and the junction held 9 bases outside the gene matches. Per germline, CDR1 SGDLS and CDR2 YYNGEE. The study's findings and limits: Clones contracting over day 15 to 85 were CD4/CD8 balanced, with later expanders leaning CD4+. Contracting CD4+ clones lay largely in CM and EM, with CD8+ ones residing in EMRA.

The chain has TRBV9 and TRBJ2-7, with 8 bases aligning to TRBD1. The receptor's source is an adult woman who had mild COVID-19 (a few samples of this study predate the infection). Cell type and time point are not known. The material sequenced was PBMCs or a T cell subset sorted from them (not recorded which). The CDR3 coding sequence is TGTGCCAGCAGCGTAGGCAGGGGGCGGATAGGTGAGCAGTACTTC. It codes for CASSVGRGRIGEQYF.